A single sample is the source of the 27 T cell receptor beta chains below, sequenced in a study of T cell responses to AZD1222 COVID-19 vaccine. TCRdb's copy holds only in-frame clones and misses some; the assay was immunoSEQ multiplex PCR. The sample holds fewer than 130,000 clones, roughly 90% seen once. The sequencing used peripheral blood, collected 28 days after the second AZD1222 dose. Every receptor here comes from an adult who received the AZD1222 COVID-19 vaccine.

The chain employs TRBV12-3 or TRBV12-4 and TRBJ2-1; D is tentatively TRBD1 or TRBD2 (5 bases each). This CDR3 is 13 amino acids long. V gave up 8 bases and J gave up 3 bases, with 11 bases separating them. The CDR3 DNA follows: TGTGCCAGCTACGGGGCAAGCTACAATGAGCAGTTCTTC. This codes for CASYGASYNEQFF.

The rearrangement links TRBV6-5 to TRBJ2-5; 7 nucleotides line up with TRBD2. This CDR3 region has 15 residues. Germline CDR1 MNHEY, CDR2 SVGAGI. After removal of 7 bases from V and 5 bases from J, the junction contained 13 bases not matched to a gene. CDR3 residues: CASTLSGVPGETQYF. Written as DNA, the CDR3 is TGTGCCAGCACCCTCAGCGGGGTCCCTGGGGAGACCCAGTACTTC.

The chain links TRBV5-1 to TRBJ1-6; D remains ambiguous. This CDR3 contains 13 residues. Trimming pared 0 bases from V and 11 bases from J, leaving 9 bases between. CDR1 and CDR2 from the germline V gene are SGHRS and YFSETQ. CDR3 amino acids: CASSLEGGPPLHF. CDR3 DNA sequence: TGCGCCAGCAGCTTGGAGGGCGGACCACCCCTCCACTTT. Full variable domain (rest looked up from reference TRBV5-1 and TRBJ1-6): KAGVTQTPRYLIKTRGQQVTLSCSPISGHRSVSWYQQTPGQGLQFLFEYFSETQRNKGNFPGRFSGRQFSNSRSEMNVSTLELGDSALYLCASSLEGGPPLHFGNGTRLTVT.

The chain couples TRBV28 to TRBJ1-2; D perhaps matches TRBD1 (5 bases). Trimming cost V 3 bases and J 4 bases, with 15 bases left between them. Germline V gene lookup returns CDR1 MDHEN and CDR2 SYDVKM. This CDR3 has 15 amino acids. The CDR3 region has the DNA TGTGCCAGCAGTTTTAGGGACCCGGCGACCTATGGCTACACCTTC. This gives the protein CASSFRDPATYGYTF.

The chain has TRBV5-1 and TRBJ2-1; 8 bases agree with TRBD1. Per germline, CDR1 SGHRS and CDR2 YFSETQ. V gave up 4 bases and J gave up 10 bases; unmatched junction bases: 7. The CDR3 length is 13 residues. CDR3 DNA: TGCGCCAGCAGCGTACAGGGGGTAGAGGAGCAGTTCTTC. This encodes CASSVQGVEEQFF.

This rearrangement joins TRBV7-3 to TRBJ2-3, with D perhaps TRBD1 or TRBD2 (5 bases each). Between the trimmed V and J ends, which lost 2 bases and 4 bases, there was a span of 16 bases. This CDR3 spans 16 amino acids. Germline CDR1 is SGHTA and CDR2 is FQGTGA. The CDR3 DNA reads TGTGCCAGCAGCTTAGGGGCGGGCCTAGGGGCAGATACGCAGTATTTT. This gives the protein CASSLGAGLGADTQYF.

The CDR3 is CASSQGLSFTDTQYF. CDR3 bases: TGTGCCAGCAGCCAAGGCCTCTCCTTCACAGATACGCAGTATTTT. This chain joins TRBV9 and TRBJ2-3; no definite D call. Trimming stripped 4 bases from V and 2 bases from J, with 14 bases between. The CDR3 runs to 15 residues. Germline CDR1 reads SGDLS; CDR2 reads YYNGEE.

The rearrangement uses TRBV9 and TRBJ2-1, with D possibly TRBD1 on 6 matching bases. V lost 4 bases to trimming and J lost 9 bases, with 17 bases between them. The CDR3 extends over 14 amino acids. CDR1 is SGDLS, CDR2 YYNGEE, per germline. The CDR3 spells CASSLRLQGAEQFF. In DNA, the CDR3 is TGTGCCAGCAGCCTAAGATTACAGGGAGCTGAGCAGTTCTTC.

This clone has only one observation. As DNA, the CDR3 is TGTGCCAGCACCAGACAGGGGTCAGGAAACACCATATATTTT. Amino acid sequence: CASTRQGSGNTIYF. V gene TRBV6-5 combines with J gene TRBJ1-3, with 8 positions matching TRBD1. The germline V gene encodes CDR1 MNHEY and CDR2 SVGAGI. The J segment lost 4 bases and the V segment lost 7 bases, leaving 6 bases of the junction unmatched. The CDR3 has 14 amino acids.

This clone appeared once. The V gene is TRBV7-3, the J gene TRBJ1-3, with 7 bases aligning to TRBD1. V shed 5 bases, J shed 4 bases, and the junction held 8 bases outside the gene matches. CDR3 length: 15 amino acids. Germline V gene lookup returns CDR1 SGHTA and CDR2 FQGTGA. The CDR3 region has the DNA TGTGCCAGCAGCACATCTACAGGGGAGGGAAACACCATATATTTT. Translated, it gives CASSTSTGEGNTIYF.

The rearrangement uses TRBV10-3 and TRBJ1-5, with 9 bases identical to TRBD1. Trimming at V came to 3 bases and at J to 7 bases, leaving 7 bases not matched to a gene. This CDR3 is built from 15 residues. Germline assignment: CDR1 ENHRY and CDR2 SYGVKD. The DNA of the CDR3 is TGTGCCATCAGTGAACCGGGACAGGGACTCCAGCCCCAGCATTTT. Translation: CAISEPGQGLQPQHF.

The chain links TRBV28 to TRBJ2-3; TRBD1 or TRBD2 may be the D gene (5 bases each). V was pared by 10 bases and J by 0 bases, with 17 bases between. This CDR3 region has 15 residues. Germline-derived CDR1 and CDR2 are MDHEN and SYDVKM. CDR3 DNA sequence: TGTGCCACTTACAGGACTCCCGATAGCACAGATACGCAGTATTTT. Translated, it gives CATYRTPDSTDTQYF.

The rearrangement links TRBV2 to TRBJ1-2; D gene uncertain. Deletions cut 4 bases from V and 4 bases from J, with 13 bases between. The CDR3 is made up of 14 amino acids. Germline lookup yields CDR1 SNHLY and CDR2 FYNNEI. This CDR3 reads CASSGPSTGYGYTF. The DNA for the CDR3 is TGTGCCAGCAGTGGGCCATCAACGGGCTATGGCTACACCTTC.

CDR3 nucleotides: TGTGCCAGTAGTCGGCGGGGGGGGCAAGAGACCCAGTACTTC. Translated, it gives CASSRRGGQETQYF. This rearrangement joins TRBV19 to TRBJ2-5, with 9 bases fitting TRBD2. This CDR3 has 14 residues. V was clipped by 5 bases and J by 2 bases; unmatched bases: 3. Looked up from germline, CDR1 is LNHDA and CDR2 is SQIVND (reference sequence).

The sample holds a few counts of this clone. V gene TRBV19 combines with J gene TRBJ1-6; D uncertain. This CDR3 is 17 amino acids long. The germline gives CDR1 LNHDA, CDR2 SQIVND (reference sequence). Between the trimmed V and J ends, which lost 7 bases and 0 bases, there was a span of 16 bases. CDR3 DNA sequence: TGTGCCAGTAAGGGAAGGAAGGAGAGCTCCTATAATTCACCCCTCCACTTT. The encoded protein is CASKGRKESSYNSPLHF.

The chain links TRBV9 to TRBJ1-1; no firm D call. The CDR3 extends over 13 amino acids. V dropped 3 bases and J dropped 1 base, with 7 bases sitting between them. Germline CDR1 is SGDLS and CDR2 is YYNGEE. The CDR3 spells CASSGYPNTEAFF. In nucleotides, the CDR3 is TGTGCCAGCAGCGGGTATCCGAACACTGAAGCTTTCTTT.

This sequence joins TRBV7-8 and TRBJ1-5; D is undetermined. V was trimmed by 5 bases and J by 3 bases, leaving 17 bases between them. The CDR3 is 16 residues long. Germline loops: CDR1 SGHVS, CDR2 FQNEAQ. Here the CDR3 reads CASSGGWGRLNQPQHF. The CDR3 nucleotides read TGTGCCAGCAGCGGAGGTTGGGGTCGTCTCAATCAGCCCCAGCATTTT.

This chain uses TRBV5-1 with TRBJ1-4; 7 bases are a match to TRBD1. Germline-derived CDR1 and CDR2 are SGHRS and YFSETQ. CDR3 length: 15 amino acids. J lost 7 bases, V lost 0 bases, and 6 bases had no gene match. CDR3 protein: CASSLGATGREKLFF. The CDR3 DNA follows: TGCGCCAGCAGCTTGGGCGCGACAGGGCGTGAAAAACTGTTTTTT.

This chain links TRBV7-8 with TRBJ2-7, with 16 bases matching TRBD2. The germline V gene encodes CDR1 SGHVS and CDR2 FQNEAQ. V lost 5 bases, J lost 4 bases, and 8 bases stayed unmatched. This CDR3 contains 17 residues. The CDR3 DNA reads TGTGCCAGCAGCGGCCCGGGACTAGCGGGGGGGCTGTACGAGCAGTACTTC. Protein sequence: CASSGPGLAGGLYEQYF.

The gene calls are TRBV5-1 and TRBJ2-7; tentatively, D is TRBD2 (6 bases). Germline CDR1 and CDR2: SGHRS and YFSETQ. The V gene lost 4 bases and the J gene lost 4 bases, with 12 bases spanning the gap. This CDR3 has 13 residues. The CDR3 nucleotides read TGCGCCAGCAGCAAGGAACGGGGGTACGAGCAGTACTTC. This sequence encodes CASSKERGYEQYF.

The rearrangement links TRBV7-9 to TRBJ2-6; weak D call: TRBD1 (6 bases). Germline V gene data show CDR1 as SEHNR and CDR2 as FQNEAQ (reference sequence). The CDR3 sequence is 19 residues long. Deletions cut 1 base from V and 0 bases from J, with 16 bases between. DNA for the CDR3: TGTGCCAGCAGCTTAGGAGCCGGGACACCTAACTCTGGGGCCAACGTCCTGACTTTC. It codes for CASSLGAGTPNSGANVLTF.

This chain uses TRBV25-1 with TRBJ2-2, with D perhaps matching TRBD2 (6 bases). Trimming stripped 0 bases from V and 4 bases from J, with 12 bases between. Germline V gene data show CDR1 as MGHDK and CDR2 as SYGVNS. The CDR3 spans 16 residues. The CDR3 spells CASSEYRLVGTGELFF. CDR3 DNA: TGTGCCAGCAGTGAATACCGACTAGTGGGCACCGGGGAGCTGTTTTTT.

The chain has TRBV18 and TRBJ2-1, with 8 positions matching TRBD2. The CDR3 extends over 14 amino acids. After removal of 4 bases from V and 5 bases from J, the junction contained 4 bases not matched to a gene. The germline gives CDR1 KGHSH, CDR2 LQKENI. The CDR3 here is CASSLAGGNNEQFF. In nucleotides, the CDR3 is TGTGCCAGCTCACTCGCGGGGGGAAACAATGAGCAGTTCTTC.

This clone came up once. The chain joins TRBV11-3 to TRBJ2-7, with D perhaps assigned TRBD1 or TRBD2 (6 bases each). The CDR3 runs to 13 residues. V lost 1 base and J lost 6, with 10 bases in between. Germline V lookup: CDR1 SGHNT, CDR2 YENEEA. The CDR3 is CASSLAGAVEQYF. CDR3 DNA: TGTGCCAGCAGCTTAGCGGGGGCCGTCGAGCAGTACTTC.

This clone came up a few times. The chain carries TRBV2 and TRBJ1-5; D remains ambiguous. This CDR3 comprises 15 residues. V was clipped by 4 bases and J by 0 bases, with 10 bases between them. The V gene's germline CDR1 is SNHLY and CDR2 FYNNEI. The CDR3 region is CASSVGTSSNQPQHF. Here the CDR3 DNA reads TGTGCCAGCAGTGTCGGCACTAGTAGCAATCAGCCCCAGCATTTT.

The chain combines TRBV15 with TRBJ1-5; possible D gene TRBD1, 6 bases. The V end lost 1 base, the J end lost 7 bases, and 14 bases lay between the germline ends. CDR1 is LNHNV and CDR2 is YYDKDF in the germline V gene (reference sequence). The CDR3 loop spans 15 amino acids. The CDR3 DNA reads as TGTGCCACCAGCAGAGGGGTACAGGGAAGACAGCCCCAGCATTTT. Its translation is CATSRGVQGRQPQHF.

The CDR3 region is CASRGQHRSPLHF. The CDR3 DNA reads TGTGCCAGCAGAGGACAGCATAGGTCACCCCTCCACTTT. The chain combines TRBV6-5 with TRBJ1-6; D might be TRBD1 (6 bases). The V end was cut by 6 bases, the J end by 10 bases, with 13 bases between. The CDR3 runs to 13 residues. Germline V gives CDR1 MNHEY, CDR2 SVGAGI.